This T cell receptor (beta chain) was documented in a study of T cells in Graves' hyperthyroidism and ophthalmopathy. CDR3 size: 14 residues. Germline CDR1 is LNHNV and CDR2 is YYDKDF (reference sequence). In regard to this clonotype: The junction does not match germline at one end; this may be a read error.

RNA transcripts yielded amplified TCR beta CDR3 regions. First-round RT-PCR with HTBI primers amplified the TCR CDR3 region. TCRdb redid the calling of the multiplex PCR reads with MiXCR, one entry per CDR3 protein. This table holds approximately 430,000 distinct CDR3 sequences, around a sixth found once. Source material: blood. The sequence was collected from a woman aged 18-29 years with Graves' hyperthyroidism. This chain uses TRBV15 with TRBJ2-1, with unresolved D. The CDR3 spells CATSRVFSYNEQCF. The CDR3 nucleotides read TGTGCCACCAGCAGAGTTTTTTCCTACAATGAGCAGTGCTTC.